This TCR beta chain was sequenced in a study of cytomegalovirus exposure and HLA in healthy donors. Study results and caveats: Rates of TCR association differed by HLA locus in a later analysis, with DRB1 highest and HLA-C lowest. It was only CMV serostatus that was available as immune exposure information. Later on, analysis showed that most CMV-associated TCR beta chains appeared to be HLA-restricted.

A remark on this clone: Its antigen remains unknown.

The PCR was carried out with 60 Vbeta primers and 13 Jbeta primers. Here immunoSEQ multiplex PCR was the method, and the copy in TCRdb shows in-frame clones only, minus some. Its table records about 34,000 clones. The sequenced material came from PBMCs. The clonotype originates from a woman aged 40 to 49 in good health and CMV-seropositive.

The CDR3 sequence is CASSILAGGTYEQYF. In DNA form, the CDR3 reads TGTGCCAGCAGCATACTAGCGGGGGGGACCTACGAGCAGTACTTC. The chain has TRBV5-8 and TRBJ2-7, with TRBD2 matching 13 bases. This CDR3 has 15 amino acids. Germline trimming cut 4 bases from V and 2 bases from J; bases unmatched to any gene: 3. Looked up from germline, CDR1 is SGHTS and CDR2 is YDEGEE.